This paragraph covers one TCR beta chain sequence. How the authors handled the data: Estimated nucleated cell counts came from reference gene primer amplification. TCRdb keeps only in-frame clones here, not all; method: immunoSEQ multiplex PCR. V and J calls and clone size are those listed in that table; D and trimming were worked out from the DNA. The sample lists 150,000 to 200,000 clones, approximately 85% seen once, with approximately 11% in the top ten. The data were taken from a study of blood T cell repertoires in COVID-19. Study as a whole: COVID-19 samples from acute and convalescent phases originated in the United States, Italy and Spain. T cells, B-cell-depleted T cells, or PBMCs provided the cDNA or gDNA that served as material.

The ends lost 2 bases at V and 7 bases at J; junction bases unmatched: 6. From germline, CDR1 is MNHEY and CDR2 SVGEGT. The CDR3 runs 16 residues. What was sequenced was peripheral blood. The TCR sequence derives from a human donor with active or convalescent COVID-19. The donor label of this sample is uncertain. V and J are TRBV6-2 or TRBV6-3 and TRBJ2-1, with 12 bases fitting TRBD2. CDR3 in amino acids: CASSYTLAGGRNEQFF. DNA of the CDR3: TGTGCCAGCAGTTACACACTAGCGGGAGGAAGGAATGAGCAGTTCTTC.